This T cell receptor beta chain was recovered during a study of cytomegalovirus exposure and HLA in healthy donors. Study-level information: Prior work identified 100 million to 130 million unique TCR beta sequences in approximately 180 million T cells. An early release of data contained about 85 million unique TCRs, which came from HLA-typed donors. Whole-study results and caveats: Previously analyzed data showed that most TCR beta V segments were productive at a frequency of about 90% or about 30%.

Trimming removed 6 bases from V and 12 bases from J; junction bases left unmatched: 13. Per germline, CDR1 LNHDA and CDR2 SQIVND (reference sequence). This CDR3 has 15 amino acids. PCR was performed using 60 Vbeta and 13 Jbeta primers. Only in-frame clones appear in the TCRdb table, and some are missing; sequencing was by immunoSEQ multiplex PCR. Here the sample spans about 140,000 clones, 76% being singletons. In regard to this clone: Its antigen remains unknown.

This TCR was sampled from a middle-aged man in good health and CMV-seronegative. V usage is TRBV19 and J usage is TRBJ2-1, with 11 bases aligning to TRBD1. The sequencing input was PBMCs. The CDR3 spells CASRDPGTGGRGQFF. CDR3 DNA sequence: TGTGCCAGTAGAGACCCCGGGACAGGGGGGCGTGGGCAGTTCTTC.